Included here is one T cell receptor beta chain sequence, with context. This sample stems from a study of T cell repertoires in cytomegalovirus infection. In TCRdb, the reads were re-called with MiXCR into one record per CDR3 protein. The sample has over 300,000 distinct CDR3 sequences; approximately 9.5% are singletons. CDR1 and CDR2 (germline): DFQATT, SNEGSKA (reference sequence). The CDR3 is 13 amino acids. The junction had 4 bases not matched to a gene; V was cut back by 6 bases and J by 2 bases. The V gene is TRBV20-1, the J gene TRBJ2-5; 9 bases are a match to TRBD2. The receptor was derived from a human donor in good health (CMV status not recorded). Some clones in this sample may be carry-over from other donors' samples. The source material was PBMCs. The chain's CDR3 is CSASLAGQETQYF. CDR3 DNA sequence: TGCAGTGCCAGCCTAGCGGGGCAAGAGACCCAGTACTTC.